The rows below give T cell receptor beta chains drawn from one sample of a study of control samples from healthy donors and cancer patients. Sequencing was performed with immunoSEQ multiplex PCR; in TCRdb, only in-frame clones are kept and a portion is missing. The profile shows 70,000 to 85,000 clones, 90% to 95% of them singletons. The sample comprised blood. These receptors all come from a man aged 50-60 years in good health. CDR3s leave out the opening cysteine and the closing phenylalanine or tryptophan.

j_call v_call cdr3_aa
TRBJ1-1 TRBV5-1 ASSFAGALNTEAF
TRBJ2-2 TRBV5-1 ASTLGQRTGELF
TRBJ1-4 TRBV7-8 ASSQYPRGDREASGKLF
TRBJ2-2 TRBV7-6 ASRGGTVNTGELF
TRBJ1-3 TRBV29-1 SGTQGAGNTIY
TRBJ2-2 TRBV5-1 ASSQQGAGNTGELF
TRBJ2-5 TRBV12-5 ASGLGLGQGETQY
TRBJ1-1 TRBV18 ASSRTRTGPNTEAF
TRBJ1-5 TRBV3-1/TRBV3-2 ASSQSTLTGVSNQPQH
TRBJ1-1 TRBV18 ASSPKQGTEAF
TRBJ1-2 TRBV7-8 ASSLATVNYGYT
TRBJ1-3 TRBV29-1 SVGDSSGNTIY
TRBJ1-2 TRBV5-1 ASSPDNDGYT
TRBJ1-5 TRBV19 ASSIGGQGSQPQH
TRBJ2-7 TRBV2 ASSEWDRAGEQY
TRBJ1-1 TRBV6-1 ASSEVGGYTEAF
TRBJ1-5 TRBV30 AWSGQAGNQPQH